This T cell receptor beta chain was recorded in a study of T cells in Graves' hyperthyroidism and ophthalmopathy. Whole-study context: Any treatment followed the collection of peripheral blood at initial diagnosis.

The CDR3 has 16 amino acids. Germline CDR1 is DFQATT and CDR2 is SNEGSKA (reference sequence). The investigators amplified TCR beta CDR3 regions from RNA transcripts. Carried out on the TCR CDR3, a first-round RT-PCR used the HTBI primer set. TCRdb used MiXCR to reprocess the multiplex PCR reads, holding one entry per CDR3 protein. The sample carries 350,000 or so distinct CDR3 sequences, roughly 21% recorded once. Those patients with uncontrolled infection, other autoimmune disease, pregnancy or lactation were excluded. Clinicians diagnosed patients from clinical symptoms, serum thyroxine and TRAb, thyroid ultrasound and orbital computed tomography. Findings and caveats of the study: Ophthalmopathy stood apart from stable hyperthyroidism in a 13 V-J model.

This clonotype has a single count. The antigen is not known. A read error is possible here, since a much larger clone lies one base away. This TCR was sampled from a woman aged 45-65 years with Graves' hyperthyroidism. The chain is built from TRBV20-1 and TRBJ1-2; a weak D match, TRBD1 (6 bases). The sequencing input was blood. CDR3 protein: CSADLFTGGEGYGYAF. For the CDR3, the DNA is TGCAGTGCCGACCTTTTCACGGGGGGCGAGGGCTATGGCTACGCCTTC.